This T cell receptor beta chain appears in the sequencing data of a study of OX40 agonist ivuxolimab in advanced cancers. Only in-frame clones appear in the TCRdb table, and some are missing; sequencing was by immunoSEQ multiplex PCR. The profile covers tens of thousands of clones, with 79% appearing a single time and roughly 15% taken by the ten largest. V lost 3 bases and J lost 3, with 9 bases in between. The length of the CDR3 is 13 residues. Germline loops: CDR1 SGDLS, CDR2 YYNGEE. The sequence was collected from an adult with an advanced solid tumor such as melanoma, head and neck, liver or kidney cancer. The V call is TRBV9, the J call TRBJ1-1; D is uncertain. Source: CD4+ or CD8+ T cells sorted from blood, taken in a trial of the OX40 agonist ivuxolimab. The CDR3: CASSGDRDTEAFF. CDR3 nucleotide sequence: TGTGCCAGCAGCGGAGATAGGGACACTGAAGCTTTCTTT.